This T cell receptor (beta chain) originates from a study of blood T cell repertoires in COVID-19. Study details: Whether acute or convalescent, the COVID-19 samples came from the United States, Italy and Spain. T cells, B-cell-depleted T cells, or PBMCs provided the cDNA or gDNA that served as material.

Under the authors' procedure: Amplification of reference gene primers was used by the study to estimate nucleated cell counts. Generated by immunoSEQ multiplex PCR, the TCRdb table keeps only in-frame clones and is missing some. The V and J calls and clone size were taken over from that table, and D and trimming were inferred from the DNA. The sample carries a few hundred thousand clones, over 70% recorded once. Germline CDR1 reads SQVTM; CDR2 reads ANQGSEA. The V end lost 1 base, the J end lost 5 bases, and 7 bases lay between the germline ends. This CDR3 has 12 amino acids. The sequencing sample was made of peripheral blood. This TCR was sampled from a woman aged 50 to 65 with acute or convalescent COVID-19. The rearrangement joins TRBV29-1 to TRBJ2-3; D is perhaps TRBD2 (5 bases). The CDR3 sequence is CSVEARGDTQYF. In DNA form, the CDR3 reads TGCAGCGTTGAAGCCCGGGGAGATACGCAGTATTTT.